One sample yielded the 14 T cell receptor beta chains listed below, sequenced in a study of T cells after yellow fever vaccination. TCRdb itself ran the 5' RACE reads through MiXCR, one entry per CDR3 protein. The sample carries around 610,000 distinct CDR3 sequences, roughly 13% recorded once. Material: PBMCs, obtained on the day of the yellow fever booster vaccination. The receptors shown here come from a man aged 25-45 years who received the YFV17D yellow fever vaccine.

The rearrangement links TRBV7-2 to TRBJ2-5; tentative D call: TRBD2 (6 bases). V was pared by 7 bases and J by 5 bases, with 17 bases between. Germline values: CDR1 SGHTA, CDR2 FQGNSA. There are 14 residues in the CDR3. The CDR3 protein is CASTPASGRETQYF. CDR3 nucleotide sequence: TGTGCCAGCACCCCCGCGAGTGGGAGGGAGACCCAGTACTTC.

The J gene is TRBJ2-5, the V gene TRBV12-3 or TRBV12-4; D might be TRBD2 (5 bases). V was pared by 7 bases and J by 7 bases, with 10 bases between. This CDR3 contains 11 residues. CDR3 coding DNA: TGTGCCAGCACCCGCCGGGGGACCCAGTACTTC. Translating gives CASTRRGTQYF.

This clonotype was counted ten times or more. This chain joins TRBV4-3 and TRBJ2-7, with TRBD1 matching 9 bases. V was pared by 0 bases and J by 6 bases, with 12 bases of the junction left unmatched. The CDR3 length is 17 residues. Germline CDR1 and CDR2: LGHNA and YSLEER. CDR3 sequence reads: CASSQDRSGTGYPEQYF. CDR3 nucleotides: TGCGCCAGCAGCCAAGATCGTTCCGGGACAGGGTACCCCGAGCAGTACTTC.

This CDR3 reads CASSLAGNMNEQFF. The CDR3 DNA reads as TGTGCCAGCAGCTTAGCTGGGAATATGAATGAGCAGTTCTTC. The V and J genes are TRBV7-8 and TRBJ2-1, with D hard to call. This CDR3 is built from 14 residues. The germline V and J ends were trimmed by 0 bases and 7 bases, with 10 bases remaining between them. Germline CDR1 is SGHVS and CDR2 is FQNEAQ.

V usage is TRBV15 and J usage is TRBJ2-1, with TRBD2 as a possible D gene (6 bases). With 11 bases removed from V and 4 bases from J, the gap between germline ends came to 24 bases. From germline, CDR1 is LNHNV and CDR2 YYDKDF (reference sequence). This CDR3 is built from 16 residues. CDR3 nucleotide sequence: TGTGCCTCGACAAGAGGAGGGGAGCGCGAGTACAATGAGCAGTTCTTC. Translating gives CASTRGGEREYNEQFF.

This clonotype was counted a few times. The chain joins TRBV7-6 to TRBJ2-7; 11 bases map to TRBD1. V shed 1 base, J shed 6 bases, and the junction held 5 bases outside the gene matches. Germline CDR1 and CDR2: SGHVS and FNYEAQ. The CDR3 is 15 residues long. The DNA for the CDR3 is TGTGCCAGCAGCTTAGGAGGACAGGGGGCTCGCGAGCAGTACTTC. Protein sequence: CASSLGGQGAREQYF. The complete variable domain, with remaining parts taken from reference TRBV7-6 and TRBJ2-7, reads GAGVSQSPRYKVTKRGQDVALRCDPISGHVSLYWYRQALGQGPEFLTYFNYEAQQDKSGLPNDRFSAERPEGSISTLTIQRTEQRDSAMYRCASSLGGQGAREQYFGPGTRLTVT.

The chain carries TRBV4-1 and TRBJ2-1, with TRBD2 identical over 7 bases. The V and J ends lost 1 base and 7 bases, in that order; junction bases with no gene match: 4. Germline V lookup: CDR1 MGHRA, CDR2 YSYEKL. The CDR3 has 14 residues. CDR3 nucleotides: TGCGCCAGCAGCCAAGGATTGCGGGGGAATGAGCAGTTCTTC. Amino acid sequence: CASSQGLRGNEQFF.

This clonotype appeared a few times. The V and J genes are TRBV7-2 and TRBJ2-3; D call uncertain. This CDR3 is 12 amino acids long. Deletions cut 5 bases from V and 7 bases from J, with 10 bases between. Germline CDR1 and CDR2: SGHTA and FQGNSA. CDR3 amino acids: CASSQSSYTQYF. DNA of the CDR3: TGTGCCAGCAGCCAAAGTTCCTATACGCAGTATTTT.

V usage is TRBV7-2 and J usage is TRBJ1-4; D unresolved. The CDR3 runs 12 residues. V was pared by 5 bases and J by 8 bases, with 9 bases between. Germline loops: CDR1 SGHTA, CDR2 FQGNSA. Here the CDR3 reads CASSRVGEKLFF. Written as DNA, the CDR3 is TGTGCCAGCAGCCGGGTGGGGGAAAAACTGTTTTTT.

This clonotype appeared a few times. The CDR3 protein is CASRGGSTYEQYF. The CDR3 bases are TGTGCCAGCAGGGGCGGGAGCACCTACGAGCAGTACTTC. V and J are TRBV6-2 or TRBV6-3 and TRBJ2-7; 7 bases map to TRBD2. Germline loops: CDR1 MNHEY, CDR2 SVGEGT. The CDR3 covers 13 residues. V dropped 6 bases and J dropped 2; count of bases not matched to a gene: 4.

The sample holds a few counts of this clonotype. CDR3 in amino acids: CASSIEIRTEAFF. The CDR3 nucleotides read TGTGCCAGTAGTATCGAGATCCGCACTGAAGCTTTCTTT. This chain uses TRBV19 with TRBJ1-1; D unresolved. This CDR3 region has 13 residues. Between the trimmed V and J ends, which lost 3 bases and 4 bases, there was a span of 9 bases. Germline assignment: CDR1 LNHDA and CDR2 SQIVND (reference sequence). The full variable domain, rest sourced from reference TRBV19 and TRBJ1-1, is DGGITQSPKYLFRKEGQNVTLSCEQNLNHDAMYWYRQDPGQGLRLIYYSQIVNDFQKGDIAEGYSVSREKKESFPLTVTSAQKNPTAFYLCASSIEIRTEAFFGQGTRLTVV.

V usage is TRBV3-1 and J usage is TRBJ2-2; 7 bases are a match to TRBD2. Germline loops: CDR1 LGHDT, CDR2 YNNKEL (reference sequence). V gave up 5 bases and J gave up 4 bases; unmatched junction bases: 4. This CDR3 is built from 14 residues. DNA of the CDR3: TGTGCCAGCAGCACTAGCGAGGGCACCGGGGAGCTGTTTTTT. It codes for CASSTSEGTGELFF.

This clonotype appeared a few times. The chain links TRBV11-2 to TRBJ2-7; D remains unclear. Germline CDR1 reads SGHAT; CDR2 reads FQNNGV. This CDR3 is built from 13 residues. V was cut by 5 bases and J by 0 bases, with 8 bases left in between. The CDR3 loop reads CASSPQLSYEQYF. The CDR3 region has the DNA TGTGCCAGCAGCCCCCAACTCTCCTACGAGCAGTACTTC.

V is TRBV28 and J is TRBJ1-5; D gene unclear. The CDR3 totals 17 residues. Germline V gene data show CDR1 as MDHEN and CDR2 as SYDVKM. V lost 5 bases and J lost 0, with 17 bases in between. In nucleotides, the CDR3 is TGTGCCAGCAGTCCGATCGGGAACCTAAATAGCAATCAGCCCCAGCATTTT. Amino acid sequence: CASSPIGNLNSNQPQHF.